Presented here are 21 T cell receptor beta chains from one specimen sequenced in a study of metastatic and nonmetastatic thyroid tumors. MiXCR reprocessed the PCR reads for TCRdb. The sample includes tens of thousands of clones, around 32% of them seen just once. Patients underwent thyroid surgery, and none had received any treatment before it. The sequenced sample was blood. The receptors originated from a female donor with papillary thyroid cancer or a benign thyroid nodule (not recorded which). Some clones in this sample may be carry-over from other donors' samples.

Only a few counts were recorded for this clone. The CDR3 protein is CASTSPATGDTDTQYF. The CDR3 coding sequence is TGTGCCAGCACCTCCCCCGCGACAGGGGACACAGATACGCAGTATTTT. This chain joins TRBV5-4 and TRBJ2-3, with 8 bases lining up with TRBD1. Germline V gene lookup returns CDR1 SGHNT and CDR2 YYREEE (reference sequence). The CDR3 runs 16 residues. The trim removed 6 bases at V and 2 bases at J, leaving 11 bases unmatched.

Within the sample, this clone is medium-sized. V is TRBV6-1 and J is TRBJ1-3; D gene uncertain. Germline CDR1 is MNHNS and CDR2 is SASEGT. V was clipped by 0 bases and J by 0 bases, with 6 bases between them. CDR3 length: 15 residues. The CDR3 DNA is TGTGCCAGCAGTGAAGCGTCGGTCTCTGGAAACACCATATATTTT. This sequence encodes CASSEASVSGNTIYF.

This clone has ten or more counts. This rearrangement joins TRBV2 to TRBJ1-5; D not resolved. The length of the CDR3 is 15 residues. Trimming shortened V by 5 bases and J by 3 bases, and 14 bases separated the two germline ends. Germline assignment: CDR1 SNHLY and CDR2 FYNNEI. This CDR3 is CASSNGGTVNQPQHF. CDR3 coding DNA: TGTGCCAGCAGTAATGGTGGTACAGTCAATCAGCCCCAGCATTTT.

As for this clone: Relative to the germline gene, one junction end is altered; a read error may explain this. The V gene is TRBV6-1, the J gene TRBJ2-4; the D call may be TRBD1 or TRBD2 (5 bases each). The germline V gene encodes CDR1 MNHNS and CDR2 SASEGT. The CDR3 runs to 15 residues. The CDR3 protein is CACSTGEGHNYIQYF. CDR3 nucleotides: TGTGCCTGCAGTACCGGAGAGGGGCACAACTACATTCAGTACTTC.

This clone occurred many times. The genes are TRBV5-1 and TRBJ2-5; D gene ambiguous. Germline CDR1 is SGHRS and CDR2 is YFSETQ. The CDR3 consists of 14 residues. V was shortened by 2 bases and J by 3 bases, with 11 bases between the two germline ends. In nucleotides, the CDR3 is TGCGCCAGCAGCTTAGACTTATATAAAGAGACCCAGTACTTC. The encoded protein is CASSLDLYKETQYF.

The sample holds many counts of this clone. The chain employs TRBV3-1 and TRBJ1-1; unclear D gene. The germline V and J ends were trimmed by 8 bases and 1 base, with 20 bases remaining between them. CDR3 size: 16 residues. Germline V lookup: CDR1 LGHDT, CDR2 YNNKEL (reference sequence). The CDR3 DNA reads TGTGCCAGCCAGCCTGTCGGAGGGATTAGGAACACTGAAGCTTTCTTT. It is translated as CASQPVGGIRNTEAFF.

The V call is TRBV4-1, the J call TRBJ2-7; 8 bases fit TRBD1. J gave up 0 bases and V 3 bases, and 7 bases lay outside the gene matches. This CDR3 is built from 16 residues. Germline loops: CDR1 MGHRA, CDR2 YSYEKL. The CDR3 sequence is CASSQFRQGSSYEQYF. CDR3 DNA sequence: TGCGCCAGCAGCCAGTTCAGACAGGGGAGCTCCTACGAGCAGTACTTC.

This clone was recorded many times. The J gene is TRBJ2-5, the V gene TRBV12-3 or TRBV12-4; 12 bases match TRBD2. The CDR3 contains 17 residues. Trimming at V came to 1 base and at J to 2 bases, leaving 5 bases not matched to a gene. The CDR3 loop is CASSLDFGLAGQETQYF. In DNA form, the CDR3 reads TGTGCCAGCAGTTTAGACTTCGGACTAGCGGGACAAGAGACCCAGTACTTC.

The DNA for the CDR3 is TGTGCCAGCATCCATGGACAGGGGGGGTTTTCTTGCTACACCTTC. It codes for CASIHGQGGFSCYTF. The chain links TRBV11-2 to TRBJ1-2, with 10 positions matching TRBD1. V shed 7 bases and J 9 bases; nucleotides not matched to a gene: 14. This CDR3 is built from 15 residues. Per the germline V gene, CDR1 is SGHAT and CDR2 is FQNNGV.

There are many counts of this clone. This chain uses TRBV5-1 with TRBJ2-2; 12 nucleotides agree with TRBD2. There are 16 residues in the CDR3. Germline lookup yields CDR1 SGHRS and CDR2 YFSETQ. Trimming removed 3 bases from V and 7 bases from J; junction bases left unmatched: 7. The DNA of the CDR3 is TGCGCCAGCAGCTCCCTAGCGGGAGGGATGGGCGGGGAGCTGTTTTTT. It is translated as CASSSLAGGMGGELFF. The complete variable domain, with remaining parts taken from reference TRBV5-1 and TRBJ2-2, reads KAGVTQTPRYLIKTRGQQVTLSCSPISGHRSVSWYQQTPGQGLQFLFEYFSETQRNKGNFPGRFSGRQFSNSRSEMNVSTLELGDSALYLCASSSLAGGMGGELFFGEGSRLTVL.

In the case of this clone: Relative to the germline gene, one junction end is altered; a read error may explain this. The DNA for the CDR3 is TGTGCCAGTAGTACCCACTCCAGTGTGACTCAGCCACAGCATTTT. Translating gives CASSTHSSVTQPQHF. This rearrangement joins TRBV19 to TRBJ1-5; D remains unclear. CDR1 is LNHDA, CDR2 SQIVND, per germline (reference sequence). CDR3 length: 15 residues.

This clone was counted ten times or more. The rearrangement links TRBV3-1 to TRBJ1-1, with D unresolved. The CDR3 totals 13 residues. V was clipped by 4 bases and J by 6 bases, with 12 bases between them. Germline CDR1 LGHDT, CDR2 YNNKEL (reference sequence). The CDR3 region has the DNA TGTGCCAGCAGCCGACGCCCGGGCGCTGAAGCTTTCTTT. It specifies CASSRRPGAEAFF.

The chain uses TRBV5-1 and TRBJ2-3, with 7 bases lining up with TRBD2. V was pared by 3 bases and J by 0 bases, with 7 bases of the junction left unmatched. The CDR3 runs to 16 residues. Per germline, CDR1 SGHRS and CDR2 YFSETQ. This CDR3 reads CASSSGLVPSTDTQYF. The CDR3, as DNA: TGCGCCAGCAGCTCTGGACTAGTGCCCAGCACAGATACGCAGTATTTT.

This clone was observed many times. The genes are TRBV9 and TRBJ2-6; D might be TRBD1 (8 bases). CDR1 is SGDLS, CDR2 YYNGEE, per germline. V was shortened by 4 bases and J by 1 base, with 18 bases between the two germline ends. This CDR3 region has 18 residues. DNA for the CDR3: TGTGCCAGCAGCTCACCAGCGGGACAGGCGTCTGGGGCCAACGTCCTGACTTTC. It yields the protein CASSSPAGQASGANVLTF. Drawing the rest from reference TRBV9 and TRBJ2-6, the complete variable domain is DSGVTQTPKHLITATGQRVTLRCSPRSGDLSVYWYQQSLDQGLQFLIQYYNGEERAKGNILERFSAQQFPDLHSELNLSSLELGDSALYFCASSSPAGQASGANVLTFGAGSRLTVL.

This clone was recorded many times. This CDR3 reads CASSQGLTDTQYF. CDR3 sequence (DNA): TGTGCCAGCAGCCAGGGTCTCACAGATACGCAGTATTTT. This sequence joins TRBV4-2 and TRBJ2-3, with unresolved D. Deletions cut 3 bases from V and 2 bases from J, with 6 bases between. Germline V gene data show CDR1 as LGHNA and CDR2 as YNFKEQ. The CDR3 is 13 residues long.

This clone was seen at least ten times. The genes are TRBV18 and TRBJ2-1; D may be TRBD2 (5 bases). The V end lost 0 bases, the J end lost 0 bases, and 6 bases lay between the germline ends. The CDR3 extends over 15 amino acids. Germline V gene lookup returns CDR1 KGHSH and CDR2 LQKENI. The CDR3 spells CASSPPSVSYNEQFF. CDR3 sequence (DNA): TGTGCCAGCTCACCACCTAGCGTCTCCTACAATGAGCAGTTCTTC. The whole variable domain, filled in from reference TRBV18 and TRBJ2-1, reads NAGVMQNPRHLVRRRGQEARLRCSPMKGHSHVYWYRQLPEEGLKFMVYLQKENIIDESGMPKERFSAEFPKEGPSILRIQQVVRGDSAAYFCASSPPSVSYNEQFFGPGTRLTVL.

This clone has just a few counts. V usage is TRBV6-4 and J usage is TRBJ2-1; no clear D. This CDR3 comprises 14 residues. Germline values: CDR1 MRHNA, CDR2 SNTAGT. Trimming cost V 0 bases and J 7 bases, with 10 bases left between them. In DNA, the CDR3 is TGTGCCAGCAGTGACTCCTCCCTAGGGAATGAGCAGTTCTTC. It codes for CASSDSSLGNEQFF.

This clone was observed at least ten times. The chain links TRBV19 to TRBJ1-2, with 7 bases fitting TRBD1. The germline gives CDR1 LNHDA, CDR2 SQIVND (reference sequence). The CDR3 has 14 residues. V lost 3 bases, J lost 9 bases, and 10 bases stayed unmatched. CDR3 coding DNA: TGTGCCAGTAGTATGGAGGGGGCATTCAACAGCTACACCTTC. Amino acids: CASSMEGAFNSYTF. Based on the CDR3 plus reference TRBV19 and TRBJ1-2, the full variable domain is DGGITQSPKYLFRKEGQNVTLSCEQNLNHDAMYWYRQDPGQGLRLIYYSQIVNDFQKGDIAEGYSVSREKKESFPLTVTSAQKNPTAFYLCASSMEGAFNSYTFGSGTRLTVV.

This clone was seen a handful of times. The J gene is TRBJ1-2, the V gene TRBV12-5; TRBD1 matches at 7 bases. Germline CDR1 LGHNT, CDR2 FRNRAP. Trimming cost V 0 bases and J 6 bases; bases outside gene matches: 16. The CDR3 loop spans 18 amino acids. The CDR3 spells CASGLVPGTDAGIDGYTF. For the CDR3, the DNA is TGTGCTAGTGGTTTGGTACCCGGGACAGATGCGGGGATAGATGGCTACACCTTC. The full variable domain, completed using reference TRBV12-5 and TRBJ1-2, is DARVTQTPRHKVTEMGQEVTMRCQPILGHNTVFWYRQTMMQGLELLAYFRNRAPLDDSGMPKDRFSAEMPDATLATLKIQPSEPRDSAVYFCASGLVPGTDAGIDGYTFGSGTRLTVV.

In this sample, this clone turned up many times. The CDR3 DNA reads as TGCGCCAGCAGCTTGGCCTCGGACAGGGGGACTGAAGCTTTCTTT. This encodes CASSLASDRGTEAFF. The V and J genes are TRBV5-1 and TRBJ1-1; 10 bases line up with TRBD1. V trimming: 0 bases; J trimming: 5 bases; junction bases outside the gene matches: 4. Germline V CDR1 and CDR2: SGHRS, YFSETQ. The CDR3 consists of 15 residues.

In regard to this clone: Since a much larger clone is just one base distant, this may be a read error. The genes are TRBV7-9 and TRBJ1-1; D unresolved. CDR3 length: 15 amino acids. The V and J ends lost 3 bases and 6 bases respectively, with 17 bases between them. CDR1 and CDR2 (germline): SEHNR, FQNEAQ (reference sequence). The CDR3 protein is CASSFPTVVRAEAFF. CDR3 nucleotides: TGTGCCAGCAGCTTTCCAACAGTGGTTCGTGCTGAAGCTTTCTTT.